The clone carrying this TCR beta chain was observed a handful of times. The antigen is not known. CDR3 size: 14 residues. Germline CDR1 reads GTSNPN; CDR2 reads SVGIG (reference sequence). Trimming stripped 3 bases from V and 2 bases from J, with 14 bases between. This table comes from immunoSEQ multiplex PCR, and its TCRdb copy is limited to in-frame clones, with some not included. The sample lists about 120,000 clones, just under 90% occurring once. This sample was taken from a study of T cell responses to AZD1222 COVID-19 vaccine. The study's findings and limits: The donor cohort was predominantly white British with a female majority, and clonal diversity may have been underestimated.

The rearrangement links TRBV30 to TRBJ2-7, with D possibly TRBD1 on 7 matching bases. The sample consisted of peripheral blood, taken on day 0 of AZD1222 vaccination. The clonotype comes from an adult in good health. The CDR3 is CAWRTAGQTYEQYF. CDR3 nucleotide sequence: TGTGCCTGGAGGACGGCGGGACAGACCTACGAGCAGTACTTC.